The rows below give T cell receptor beta chains drawn from one sample of a study of blood T cell repertoires in COVID-19. Using immunoSEQ multiplex PCR, the repertoire was profiled, and TCRdb retains in-frame clones only, with some absent. Here the sample spans a few hundred thousand clones, 85% to 90% being singletons. The sample was PBMCs or T cells enriched from blood (not recorded which). The receptors shown here come from a woman aged 30 to 39 who had recovered from COVID-19. CDR3s include the opening cysteine and the closing phenylalanine or tryptophan. The order of the fields is CDR3 DNA, CDR3 protein, D gene, V gene, J gene, clone size. D genes are given only for firm matches. Clone size is shown for a subset of rows, as once, few, many or a class of expanded clone.

CDR3nt: TGTGCCAGCAGCTTATCAGGGGAAAAGGATGGCTACACCTTC
CDR3aa: CASSLSGEKDGYTF
d_gene: NA
v_gene: TRBV7-6
j_gene: TRBJ1-2
abundance: NA

CDR3nt: TGTGCCAGCAGTTACTCTGAGGGCTCCTACGAGCAGTACTTC
CDR3aa: CASSYSEGSYEQYF
d_gene: NA
v_gene: TRBV6-5
j_gene: TRBJ2-7
abundance: NA

CDR3nt: TGTGCCAGCAGCTTAGGAGGCTGGACAGATACGCAGTATTTT
CDR3aa: CASSLGGWTDTQYF
d_gene: NA
v_gene: TRBV7-6
j_gene: TRBJ2-3
abundance: NA

CDR3nt: TGTGCCAGCAGTCCCCCCGGACAGGGTGCAGCCTACGAGCAGTACTTC
CDR3aa: CASSPPGQGAAYEQYF
d_gene: TRBD1
v_gene: TRBV28
j_gene: TRBJ2-7
abundance: NA

CDR3nt: TGTGCCAGCAGCAGGGGACAGGGTCTGAACACTGAAGCTTTCTTT
CDR3aa: CASSRGQGLNTEAFF
d_gene: TRBD1
v_gene: TRBV9
j_gene: TRBJ1-1
abundance: NA

CDR3nt: TGTGCCAGCTCACTGGTCCTAGCGGGAGACAATGAGCAGTTCTTC
CDR3aa: CASSLVLAGDNEQFF
d_gene: TRBD2
v_gene: TRBV18
j_gene: TRBJ2-1
abundance: NA

CDR3nt: TGTGCCAGCAGCCAGGCTAGCGGGAGCTCCTACAATGAGCAGTTCTTC
CDR3aa: CASSQASGSSYNEQFF
d_gene: TRBD2
v_gene: TRBV7-3
j_gene: TRBJ2-1
abundance: NA

CDR3nt: TGTGCCAGTAGTGACATGTTCGTCTCTAATTCACCCCTCCACTTT
CDR3aa: CASSDMFVSNSPLHF
d_gene: NA
v_gene: TRBV19
j_gene: TRBJ1-6
abundance: NA

CDR3nt: TGTGCCAGCAGCTTTTATCGAGCGTCCGCGAACACCGGGGAGCTGTTTTTT
CDR3aa: CASSFYRASANTGELFF
d_gene: NA
v_gene: TRBV11-2
j_gene: TRBJ2-2
abundance: NA

CDR3nt: TGTGCCAGCAGTCCCTCAGGACAGGGGAACACTGAAGCTTTCTTT
CDR3aa: CASSPSGQGNTEAFF
d_gene: TRBD1
v_gene: TRBV28
j_gene: TRBJ1-1
abundance: NA

CDR3nt: TGTGCCAGCAGTCGCGGAGCCTTC
CDR3aa: CASSRGAF
d_gene: NA
v_gene: TRBV2
j_gene: TRBJ1-2
abundance: NA

CDR3nt: TGTGCCAGTAGTATAGATCTGGGGACAGGGGGTTACGAGCAGTACTTC
CDR3aa: CASSIDLGTGGYEQYF
d_gene: TRBD1
v_gene: TRBV19
j_gene: TRBJ2-7
abundance: NA

CDR3nt: TGTGCCAGCAGTTTACGGGAGGGAACAGATACGCAGTATTTT
CDR3aa: CASSLREGTDTQYF
d_gene: TRBD2
v_gene: TRBV27
j_gene: TRBJ2-3
abundance: NA

CDR3nt: TGTGCCAGCAGTTACTCTTTAGGACAGGGATACGAGACCCAGTACTTC
CDR3aa: CASSYSLGQGYETQYF
d_gene: TRBD1
v_gene: TRBV6-2/TRBV6-3
j_gene: TRBJ2-5
abundance: NA

CDR3nt: TGCAGTGCTAGTCAGGGCAGAAATCAGCCCCAGCATTTT
CDR3aa: CSASQGRNQPQHF
d_gene: NA
v_gene: TRBV20-1
j_gene: TRBJ1-5
abundance: NA

CDR3nt: TGTGCCAGCAGCGTAGCCAACAGGGGGGCTGAAGCTTTCTTT
CDR3aa: CASSVANRGAEAFF
d_gene: TRBD1
v_gene: TRBV9
j_gene: TRBJ1-1
abundance: once

CDR3nt: TGTGCCAGCAGTTTAAGGCAGGGGTTCAGCTCCTACGAGCAGTACTTC
CDR3aa: CASSLRQGFSSYEQYF
d_gene: NA
v_gene: TRBV28
j_gene: TRBJ2-7
abundance: NA

CDR3nt: TGTGCCAGCAGCCAAGATCCTGGGGGGTCGGCCCAGTACTTC
CDR3aa: CASSQDPGGSAQYF
d_gene: NA
v_gene: TRBV3-1/TRBV3-2
j_gene: TRBJ2-5
abundance: NA

CDR3nt: TGTGCCAGTAGTAAGGGGGTAGTTACAGGGAGCGATGAGCAGTTCTTC
CDR3aa: CASSKGVVTGSDEQFF
d_gene: NA
v_gene: TRBV19
j_gene: TRBJ2-1
abundance: NA

CDR3nt: TGTGCCAGCGGGTTCTGGGGACAGGGGGGCAATGAGCAGTTCTTC
CDR3aa: CASGFWGQGGNEQFF
d_gene: TRBD1
v_gene: TRBV7-8
j_gene: TRBJ2-1
abundance: NA

CDR3nt: TGTGCCAGCAGCCCCCGGACTAGTTTTTACGAGCAGTACTTC
CDR3aa: CASSPRTSFYEQYF
d_gene: TRBD2
v_gene: TRBV7-2
j_gene: TRBJ2-7
abundance: NA

CDR3nt: TGTGCCAGTAGTATACCCGGGAGGGCCTTAGAGCAGTACTTC
CDR3aa: CASSIPGRALEQYF
d_gene: TRBD2
v_gene: TRBV19
j_gene: TRBJ2-7
abundance: few

CDR3nt: TGTGCCATCAGTAACACCGGGACAGTAAATGAAAAACTGTTTTTT
CDR3aa: CAISNTGTVNEKLFF
d_gene: TRBD1
v_gene: TRBV10-3
j_gene: TRBJ1-4
abundance: once

CDR3nt: TGCGCCAGCAGCCAAGACAGGTTTAAAAACATTCAGTACTTC
CDR3aa: CASSQDRFKNIQYF
d_gene: NA
v_gene: TRBV4-3
j_gene: TRBJ2-4
abundance: NA

CDR3nt: TGTGCCAGCAGATTTAACAGGGGCACAGATACGCAGTATTTT
CDR3aa: CASRFNRGTDTQYF
d_gene: NA
v_gene: TRBV28
j_gene: TRBJ2-3
abundance: NA

CDR3nt: TGCGCCAGCAGCCAAGATGAAGGGACTTTTTATGGCTACACCTTC
CDR3aa: CASSQDEGTFYGYTF
d_gene: NA
v_gene: TRBV4-1
j_gene: TRBJ1-2
abundance: NA

CDR3nt: TGTGCCAGCAGCTTGGAATACTCGGGCAATGAGCAGTTCTTC
CDR3aa: CASSLEYSGNEQFF
d_gene: NA
v_gene: TRBV7-2
j_gene: TRBJ2-1
abundance: NA

CDR3nt: TGTGCCAGCAGTTTACTGGCGGAGGGTCGGAGCTATGGCTACACCTTC
CDR3aa: CASSLLAEGRSYGYTF
d_gene: NA
v_gene: TRBV28
j_gene: TRBJ1-2
abundance: NA

CDR3nt: TGTGCCAGCAGTAAAAGTAGCGGGAGAGACACGGGTGAGCAGTACTTC
CDR3aa: CASSKSSGRDTGEQYF
d_gene: TRBD2
v_gene: TRBV6-2/TRBV6-3
j_gene: TRBJ2-7
abundance: NA

CDR3nt: TGTGCCAGCAGTCGCCCGCCGCAGGGGTTTGATGAAAAACTGTTTTTT
CDR3aa: CASSRPPQGFDEKLFF
d_gene: NA
v_gene: TRBV28
j_gene: TRBJ1-4
abundance: NA

CDR3nt: TGTGCCAGCAGTCCCTCCATTGGAGGGGCGGTGAATCAGCCCCAGCATTTT
CDR3aa: CASSPSIGGAVNQPQHF
d_gene: NA
v_gene: TRBV27
j_gene: TRBJ1-5
abundance: NA